Shown below are 24 T cell receptor beta chains from a single sample sequenced in a study of shared clonotypes between healthy human individuals. This table comes from immunoSEQ multiplex PCR, and its TCRdb copy is limited to in-frame clones, with some not included. The sample records roughly 1 million clones, roughly 80% being singletons. The specimen was memory CD4+ T cells sorted from blood. Subset in this sample: CD45RA-negative fraction. These receptor sequences come from a man aged 18-30 years in good health.

V and J are TRBV9 and TRBJ2-5; 8 bases are shared with TRBD2. The CDR3 length is 15 residues. CDR1 is SGDLS, CDR2 YYNGEE, per germline. V dropped 4 bases and J dropped 5; count of bases not matched to a gene: 10. CDR3: CASSPFPGGQETQYF. The CDR3 nucleotides are TGTGCCAGCAGCCCATTCCCGGGGGGGCAGGAGACCCAGTACTTC.

This clone has just a few counts. V is TRBV28 and J is TRBJ1-6, with 7 bases identical to TRBD1. The V and J ends lost 4 bases and 12 bases, in that order; junction bases with no gene match: 3. Germline V CDR1 and CDR2: MDHEN, SYDVKM. This CDR3 comprises 12 residues. The CDR3 reads CASSSRGLPLHF. Written as DNA, the CDR3 is TGTGCCAGCAGTTCGAGGGGGCTACCCCTCCACTTT. Filled out from reference TRBV28 and TRBJ1-6, the complete variable domain reads DVKVTQSSRYLVKRTGEKVFLECVQDMDHENMFWYRQDPGLGLRLIYFSYDVKMKEKGDIPEGYSVSREKKERFSLILESASTNQTSMYLCASSSRGLPLHFGNGTRLTVT.

The V gene is TRBV19, the J gene TRBJ2-7; TRBD2 matches at 8 bases. This CDR3 has 14 amino acids. CDR1 and CDR2 from the germline V gene are LNHDA and SQIVND (reference sequence). The V gene end was trimmed by 5 bases and the J gene end by 4 bases; junction bases not matched to a gene: 7. The CDR3 sequence is CASSPSGGGYEQYF. In DNA form, the CDR3 reads TGTGCCAGTAGTCCAAGCGGGGGAGGGTACGAGCAGTACTTC.

The chain is built from TRBV9 and TRBJ2-5; 7 positions match TRBD2. Trimming removed 2 bases from V and 0 bases from J; junction bases left unmatched: 7. CDR3 size: 16 residues. Germline CDR1 and CDR2: SGDLS and YYNGEE. As DNA, the CDR3 is TGTGCCAGCAGCGTTGGACTAGTAGGATACCAAGAGACCCAGTACTTC. It codes for CASSVGLVGYQETQYF. Full variable domain (rest looked up from reference TRBV9 and TRBJ2-5): DSGVTQTPKHLITATGQRVTLRCSPRSGDLSVYWYQQSLDQGLQFLIQYYNGEERAKGNILERFSAQQFPDLHSELNLSSLELGDSALYFCASSVGLVGYQETQYFGPGTRLLVL.

This clone was observed a few times. The chain couples TRBV6-6 to TRBJ2-3; 9 positions agree with TRBD1. V was pared by 5 bases and J by 4 bases, with 7 bases of the junction left unmatched. The germline CDR1 and CDR2 sequences are MNHNY and SVGAGI (reference sequence). The CDR3 extends over 15 amino acids. CDR3 sequence reads: CASSGGQGSADTQYF. CDR3 DNA sequence: TGTGCCAGCAGTGGGGGACAGGGTAGCGCAGATACGCAGTATTTT.

This clone was seen more than once but under ten times. The rearrangement uses TRBV2 and TRBJ2-7, with 8 bases lining up with TRBD2. The V gene end was trimmed by 4 bases and the J gene end by 4 bases; junction bases not matched to a gene: 3. This CDR3 region has 13 residues. Germline loops: CDR1 SNHLY, CDR2 FYNNEI. Here the CDR3 reads CASSVAGLYEQYF. The CDR3 DNA sequence: TGTGCCAGCAGTGTAGCGGGATTATACGAGCAGTACTTC.

This chain links TRBV28 with TRBJ1-5; 7 bases map to TRBD1. V gave up 6 bases and J gave up 0 bases; unmatched junction bases: 11. CDR1 MDHEN and CDR2 SYDVKM come from the germline V gene. The CDR3 sequence is 17 residues long. CDR3 loop: CASSLTGTAHSNQPQHF. For the CDR3, the DNA is TGTGCCAGCAGCCTTACTGGGACAGCCCATAGCAATCAGCCCCAGCATTTT.

This chain connects TRBV5-5 to TRBJ1-2; no clear D gene. V lost 4 bases and J lost 8, with 6 bases in between. Germline assignment: CDR1 SGHKS and CDR2 YYEKEE (reference sequence). The CDR3 is made up of 10 amino acids. The CDR3 spells CASSTQGYTF. DNA for the CDR3: TGTGCCAGCAGCACCCAAGGCTACACCTTC.

The chain has TRBV5-1 and TRBJ1-1, with D unresolved. Trimming pared 1 base from V and 1 base from J, leaving 8 bases between. Germline values: CDR1 SGHRS, CDR2 YFSETQ. This CDR3 region has 14 residues. The CDR3 loop reads CASSLNAANTEAFF. The CDR3 bases are TGCGCCAGCAGCTTGAACGCAGCGAACACTGAAGCTTTCTTT.

The chain carries TRBV4-1 and TRBJ1-5, with 7 bases fitting TRBD1. J lost 1 base, V lost 4 bases, and 4 bases had no gene match. The CDR3 loop spans 15 amino acids. Germline V gene data show CDR1 as MGHRA and CDR2 as YSYEKL. The CDR3 DNA reads TGCGCCAGCAGCCTACAGGGGCTCAGCAATCAGCCCCAGCATTTT. As protein: CASSLQGLSNQPQHF.

V is TRBV15 and J is TRBJ1-2; 11 bases align to TRBD1. V lost 7 bases, J lost 7 bases, and 5 bases stayed unmatched. Germline assignment: CDR1 LNHNV and CDR2 YYDKDF (reference sequence). The CDR3 consists of 13 residues. The CDR3 bases are TGTGCCACCAAAACCGGGACAGGGGGTGGCTACACCTTC. This codes for CATKTGTGGGYTF.

The V and J genes are TRBV6-5 and TRBJ2-6; D gene uncertain. CDR1 is MNHEY and CDR2 is SVGAGI in the germline V gene. V was clipped by 7 bases and J by 4 bases, with 8 bases between them. This CDR3 is 13 amino acids long. Written as DNA, the CDR3 is TGTGCCAGCATGAGTCCCGGGGCCAACGTCCTGACTTTC. It encodes CASMSPGANVLTF.

This clone has ten or more counts. This chain joins TRBV5-6 and TRBJ1-1; D is uncertain. Trimming shortened V by 0 bases and J by 0 bases, and 6 bases separated the two germline ends. The germline CDR1 and CDR2 sequences are SGHDT and YYEEEE. The CDR3 consists of 14 residues. DNA of the CDR3: TGTGCCAGCAGCTTGGGAGACTTGAACACTGAAGCTTTCTTT. Amino acid sequence: CASSLGDLNTEAFF.

The chain employs TRBV11-2 and TRBJ1-1; 7 bases are a match to TRBD1. V was clipped by 5 bases and J by 4 bases; unmatched bases: 10. This CDR3 is 15 amino acids long. CDR1 is SGHAT, CDR2 FQNNGV, per germline. CDR3 region: CASSPAGTVLTEAFF. As DNA, the CDR3 is TGTGCCAGCAGCCCGGCGGGGACAGTCCTCACTGAAGCTTTCTTT.

The V gene is TRBV7-2, the J gene TRBJ2-3; 9 bases align to TRBD2. Germline V gene data show CDR1 as SGHTA and CDR2 as FQGNSA. The CDR3 spans 16 residues. Unmatched junction bases numbered 9, after V lost 5 bases and J lost 3 bases. The CDR3 sequence: CASSRGGGRGTDTQYF. CDR3 sequence (DNA): TGTGCCAGCAGCCGTGGCGGCGGGAGGGGTACAGATACGCAGTATTTT.

The rearrangement uses TRBV5-4 and TRBJ2-2, with D unresolved. Germline CDR1 and CDR2: SGHNT and YYREEE (reference sequence). There are 15 residues in the CDR3. Trimming left V 4 bases short and J 4 bases short, with 14 bases between. The CDR3 DNA reads as TGTGCCAGCAGCCCTCCGGTTCCGAGCACCGGGGAGCTGTTTTTT. This sequence encodes CASSPPVPSTGELFF.

V is TRBV29-1 and J is TRBJ2-7, with 9 bases matching TRBD1. Germline V gene lookup returns CDR1 SQVTM and CDR2 ANQGSEA. Trimming cost V 4 bases and J 2 bases; bases outside gene matches: 3. The CDR3 spans 13 residues. The CDR3 DNA reads as TGCAGCGTTGGGGGACAGGGAACCTACGAGCAGTACTTC. Residues: CSVGGQGTYEQYF.

The rearrangement uses TRBV6-6 and TRBJ2-1, with D possibly TRBD2 on 5 matching bases. V lost 0 bases and J 9 bases, leaving 9 bases between the germline ends. Germline V gene sequence: CDR1 MNHNY, CDR2 SVGAGI (reference sequence). The CDR3 extends over 13 amino acids. The CDR3 spells CASSYSDGGEQFF. CDR3 nucleotide sequence: TGTGCCAGCAGTTACTCGGATGGAGGTGAGCAGTTCTTC.

This chain links TRBV30 with TRBJ2-7; weak D call: TRBD2 (5 bases). CDR1 GTSNPN and CDR2 SVGIG come from the germline V gene (reference sequence). This CDR3 region has 12 residues. The V gene lost 0 bases and the J gene lost 9 bases, with 12 bases spanning the gap. CDR3 sequence: CAWSVGSGSQYF. The CDR3 DNA reads TGTGCCTGGAGTGTAGGTTCGGGATCGCAGTACTTC.

This clone was detected once. This chain links TRBV18 with TRBJ2-1, with 12 bases aligning to TRBD1. The germline V gene encodes CDR1 KGHSH and CDR2 LQKENI. V lost 2 bases to trimming and J lost 8 bases; unmatched junction nucleotides: 7. The CDR3 consists of 16 residues. The CDR3 reads CASSPRGQGAGDEQFF. The CDR3 DNA reads as TGTGCCAGCTCACCAAGGGGACAGGGGGCAGGCGATGAGCAGTTCTTC.

CDR3 residues: CASSQDAGASYNEQFF. The CDR3 DNA reads TGCGCCAGCAGCCAAGATGCGGGGGCGTCCTACAATGAGCAGTTCTTC. V is TRBV4-1 and J is TRBJ2-1; D is perhaps TRBD2 (7 bases). Germline V CDR1 and CDR2: MGHRA, YSYEKL. The CDR3 spans 16 residues. Trimming took off 0 bases at V and 1 base at J, with 10 bases between the two ends.

The chain couples TRBV30 to TRBJ2-7, with D perhaps matching TRBD1 (6 bases). This CDR3 is built from 15 residues. Per germline, CDR1 GTSNPN and CDR2 SVGIG (reference sequence). V was pared by 2 bases and J by 2 bases, with 16 bases between. Here the CDR3 DNA reads TGTGCCTGGAGTTTTACAGGGAGTTCGCCCTACGAGCAGTACTTC. Translating gives CAWSFTGSSPYEQYF.

The chain employs TRBV15 and TRBJ1-2; D gene unclear. Germline-derived CDR1 and CDR2 are LNHNV and YYDKDF (reference sequence). V was pared by 5 bases and J by 11 bases, with 15 bases between. The CDR3 runs 12 residues. CDR3 residues: CATSATYVGYTF. The CDR3 bases are TGTGCCACCAGCGCTACCTACGTGGGATACACCTTC.

This clone has only a few counts. Other DNA sequences in this sample translate to the same CDR3. The chain uses TRBV5-4 and TRBJ2-5, with D unclear. V lost 1 base to trimming and J lost 2 bases, with 0 bases between them. The germline V gene encodes CDR1 SGHNT and CDR2 YYREEE (reference sequence). CDR3 length: 11 residues. The CDR3, as DNA: TGTGCCAGCAGCTTGCAAGAGACCCAGTACTTC. It codes for CASSLQETQYF.